This record looks at one T cell receptor beta chain sequence and its context. Its cognate antigen has yet to be identified. Qualities for individual bases were not recorded, and no much larger clone is one base off. This sample was taken from a study of control samples from healthy donors and cancer patients (TCRdb year 2020). The receptor library was made with the immunoSEQ multiplex PCR assay. Drawn from immuneACCESS, this table holds only the in-frame rearrangements with V and J called that TCRdb kept. Clones are partly lost; checked studies trace under half to an unresolved V gene and leave the rest unexplained. The sample profile shows 70,000 to 100,000 clones; about 90% of them were found once. Under 2.5% of the sample is held by the ten biggest clonotypes. The trim is 5 bases for V and 4 bases for J, with a gap of 11 bases between the germline ends. The germline V gene encodes CDR1 MNHEY and CDR2 SMNVEV (reference sequence). From cysteine to phenylalanine, the CDR3 is 14 amino acids long. Here the CDR3 DNA is all that survives: 42 bases in frame from base 1.

Sequences were obtained from PBMCs. This chain is built from TRBV27 and TRBJ2-2; TRBD1 is a weak D gene call, 5 bases matching. This TCR derives from a woman in her sixties with head and neck cancer. The DNA reads as follows: TGTGCCAGCAGTAAGAAACAGGTCACCGGGGAGCTGTTTTTT. Translation gives CASSKKQVTGELFF.